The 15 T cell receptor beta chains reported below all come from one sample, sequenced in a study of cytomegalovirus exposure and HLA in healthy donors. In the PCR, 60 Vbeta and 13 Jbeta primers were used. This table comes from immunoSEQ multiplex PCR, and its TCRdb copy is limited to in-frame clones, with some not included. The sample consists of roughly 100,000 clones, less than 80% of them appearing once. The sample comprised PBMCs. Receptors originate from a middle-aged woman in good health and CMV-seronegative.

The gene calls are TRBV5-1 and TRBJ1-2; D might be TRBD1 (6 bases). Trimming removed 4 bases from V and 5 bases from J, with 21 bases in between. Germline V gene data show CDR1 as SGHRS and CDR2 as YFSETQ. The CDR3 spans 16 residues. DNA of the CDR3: TGCGCCAGCAGCCTGGCACAGGGAGCCAACCTATATGGCTACACCTTC. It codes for CASSLAQGANLYGYTF.

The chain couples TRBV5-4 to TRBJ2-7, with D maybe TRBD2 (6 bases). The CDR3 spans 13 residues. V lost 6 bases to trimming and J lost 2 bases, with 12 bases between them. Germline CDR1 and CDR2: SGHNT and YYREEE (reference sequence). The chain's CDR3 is CASTTRGTYEQYF. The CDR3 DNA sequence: TGTGCCAGCACGACTAGGGGCACCTACGAGCAGTACTTC.

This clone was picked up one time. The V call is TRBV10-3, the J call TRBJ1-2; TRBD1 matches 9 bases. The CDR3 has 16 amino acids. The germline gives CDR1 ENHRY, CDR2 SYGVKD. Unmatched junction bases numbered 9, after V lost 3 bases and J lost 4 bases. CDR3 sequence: CAISDLGTGPLYGYTF. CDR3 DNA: TGTGCCATCAGTGATCTCGGGACAGGGCCTCTCTATGGCTACACCTTC.

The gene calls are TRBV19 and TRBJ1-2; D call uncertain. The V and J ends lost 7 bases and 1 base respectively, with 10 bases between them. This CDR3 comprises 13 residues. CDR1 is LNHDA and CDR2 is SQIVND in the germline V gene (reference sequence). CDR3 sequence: CASTAGYNYGYTF. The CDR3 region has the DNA TGTGCCAGTACCGCAGGTTATAACTATGGCTACACCTTC.

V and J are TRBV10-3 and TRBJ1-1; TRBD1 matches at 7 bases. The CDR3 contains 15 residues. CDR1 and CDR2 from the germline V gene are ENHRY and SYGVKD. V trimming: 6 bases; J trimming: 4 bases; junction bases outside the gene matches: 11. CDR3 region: CAISRDRAEVTEAFF. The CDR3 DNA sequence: TGTGCCATCAGCAGAGACAGGGCAGAAGTCACTGAAGCTTTCTTT.

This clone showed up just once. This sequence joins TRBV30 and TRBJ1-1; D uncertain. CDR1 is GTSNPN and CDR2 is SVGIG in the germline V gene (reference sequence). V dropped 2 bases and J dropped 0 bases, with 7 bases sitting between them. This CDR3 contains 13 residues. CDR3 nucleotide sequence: TGTGCCTGGAGTACTGAAATGAACACTGAAGCTTTCTTT. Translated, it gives CAWSTEMNTEAFF.

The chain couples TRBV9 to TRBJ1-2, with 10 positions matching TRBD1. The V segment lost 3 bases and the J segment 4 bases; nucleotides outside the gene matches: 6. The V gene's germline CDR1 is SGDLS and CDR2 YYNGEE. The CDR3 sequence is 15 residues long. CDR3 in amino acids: CASSGQGALIYGYTF. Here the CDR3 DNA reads TGTGCCAGCAGCGGACAGGGGGCCTTGATCTATGGCTACACCTTC.

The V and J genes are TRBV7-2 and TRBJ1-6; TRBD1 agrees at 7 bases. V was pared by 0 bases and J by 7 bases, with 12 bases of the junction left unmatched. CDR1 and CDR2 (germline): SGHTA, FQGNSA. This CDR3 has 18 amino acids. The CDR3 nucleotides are TGTGCCAGCAGCTTAGCGGGGGTGAAGGGGGCAATCAATTCACCCCTCCACTTT. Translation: CASSLAGVKGAINSPLHF. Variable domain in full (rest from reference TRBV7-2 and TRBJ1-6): GAGVSQSPSNKVTEKGKDVELRCDPISGHTALYWYRQSLGQGLEFLIYFQGNSAPDKSGLPSDRFSAERTGGSVSTLTIQRTQQEDSAVYLCASSLAGVKGAINSPLHFGNGTRLTVT.

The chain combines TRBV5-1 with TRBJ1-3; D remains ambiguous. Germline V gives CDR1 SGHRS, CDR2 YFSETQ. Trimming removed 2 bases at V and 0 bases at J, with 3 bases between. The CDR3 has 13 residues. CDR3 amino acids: CASSFGSGNTIYF. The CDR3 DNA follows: TGCGCCAGCAGCTTCGGCTCTGGAAACACCATATATTTT.

CDR3 residues: CASSIGGGSDTQYF. In DNA, the CDR3 is TGTGCCAGTAGTATAGGAGGGGGATCAGATACGCAGTATTTT. The chain joins TRBV19 to TRBJ2-3, with a weak D call TRBD1 (6 bases). Germline CDR1 reads LNHDA; CDR2 reads SQIVND (reference sequence). Trimming left V 1 base short and J 4 bases short, with 9 bases between. The CDR3 sequence is 14 residues long.

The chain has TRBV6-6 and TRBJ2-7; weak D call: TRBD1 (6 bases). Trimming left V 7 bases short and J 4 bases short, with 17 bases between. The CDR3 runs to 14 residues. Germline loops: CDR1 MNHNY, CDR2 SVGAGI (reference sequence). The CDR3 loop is CASIPGQGLYEQYF. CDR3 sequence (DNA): TGTGCCAGCATCCCGGGCCAGGGGTTGTACGAGCAGTACTTC.

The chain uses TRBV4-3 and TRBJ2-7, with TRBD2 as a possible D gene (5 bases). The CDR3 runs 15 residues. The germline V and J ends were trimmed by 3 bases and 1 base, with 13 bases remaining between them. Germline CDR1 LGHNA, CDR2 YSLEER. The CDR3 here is CASSQTDSYSYEQYF. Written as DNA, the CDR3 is TGCGCCAGCAGCCAGACGGACTCCTATTCCTACGAGCAGTACTTC.

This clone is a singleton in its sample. The CDR3 spells CASSLGGRSSYEQYF. The CDR3 bases are TGTGCCAGCAGCTTAGGGGGCCGAAGCTCCTACGAGCAGTACTTC. The J gene is TRBJ2-7, the V gene TRBV11-2; D possibly corresponds to TRBD1 (5 bases). There are 15 residues in the CDR3. Germline CDR1 and CDR2: SGHAT and FQNNGV. V was cut by 1 base and J by 0 bases, with 10 bases left in between.

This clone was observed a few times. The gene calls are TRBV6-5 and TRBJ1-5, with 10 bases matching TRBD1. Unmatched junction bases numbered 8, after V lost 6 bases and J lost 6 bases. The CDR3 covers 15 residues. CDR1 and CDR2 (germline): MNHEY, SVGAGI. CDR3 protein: CASSLGQGPSQPQHF. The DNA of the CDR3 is TGTGCCAGCAGCCTGGGACAGGGGCCGAGTCAGCCCCAGCATTTT.

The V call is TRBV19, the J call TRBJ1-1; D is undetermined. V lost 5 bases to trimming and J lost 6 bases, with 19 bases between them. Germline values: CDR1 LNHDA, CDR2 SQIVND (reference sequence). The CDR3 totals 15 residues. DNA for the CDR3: TGTGCCAGTAGTTTAGGAGTCGGGGAGTACTCTGAAGCTTTCTTT. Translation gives CASSLGVGEYSEAFF. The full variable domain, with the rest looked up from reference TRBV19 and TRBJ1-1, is DGGITQSPKYLFRKEGQNVTLSCEQNLNHDAMYWYRQDPGQGLRLIYYSQIVNDFQKGDIAEGYSVSREKKESFPLTVTSAQKNPTAFYLCASSLGVGEYSEAFFGQGTRLTVV.